The TCR beta chain under discussion was sequenced for a study of blood T cell repertoires in COVID-19. V lost 4 bases and J 5 bases, leaving 29 bases between the germline ends. The germline gives CDR1 SGHNT, CDR2 YENEEA. The CDR3 consists of 20 residues. Generated by immunoSEQ multiplex PCR, the TCRdb table keeps only in-frame clones and is missing some. The sample carries hundreds of thousands of clones, approximately 90% recorded once. V and J are TRBV11-3 and TRBJ2-2, with D perhaps matching TRBD1 (5 bases). Sample: peripheral blood. The TCR sequence derives from a man younger than 35 with COVID-19, enrolled during active disease. The CDR3 DNA sequence: TGTGCCAGCAGCTCCTCTTCGAAACGTGACAGACCATTTTGGACCGGGGAGCTGTTTTTT. Translating gives CASSSSSKRDRPFWTGELFF.